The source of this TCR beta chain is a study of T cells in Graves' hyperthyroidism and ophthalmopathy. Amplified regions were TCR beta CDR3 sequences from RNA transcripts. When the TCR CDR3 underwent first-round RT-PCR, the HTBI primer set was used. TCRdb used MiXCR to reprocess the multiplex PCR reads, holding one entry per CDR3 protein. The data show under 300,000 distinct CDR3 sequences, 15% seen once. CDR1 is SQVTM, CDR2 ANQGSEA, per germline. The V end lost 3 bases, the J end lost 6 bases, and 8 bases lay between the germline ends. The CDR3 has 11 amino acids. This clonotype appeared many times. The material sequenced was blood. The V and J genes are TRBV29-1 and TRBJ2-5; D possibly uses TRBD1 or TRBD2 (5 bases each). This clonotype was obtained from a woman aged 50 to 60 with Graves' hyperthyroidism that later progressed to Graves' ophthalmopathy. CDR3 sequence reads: CSVEKGQTQYF. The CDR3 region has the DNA TGCAGCGTTGAGAAGGGACAGACCCAGTACTTC.